This entry describes one T cell receptor (beta chain). The sample is drawn from a study of CD8 T cells in Susac syndrome. Reverse transcription used about 0.45 to 1 ug RNA and random hexamers. TCRdb re-analysed the immunoSEQ multiplex PCR reads in MiXCR, keeping a single row per CDR3 protein. The sample holds approximately 150,000 distinct CDR3 sequences, roughly nine tenths seen once. The CDR3 loop spans 15 amino acids. Germline-derived CDR1 and CDR2 are GTSNPN and SVGIG (reference sequence). Between the trimmed V and J ends, which lost 0 bases and 2 bases, there was a span of 13 bases. The chain joins TRBV30 to TRBJ2-5; no clear D gene. Sequencing used CD4+ T cells from PBMCs. The clonotype originates from a human donor in good health. The CDR3 nucleotides read TGTGCCTGGAGTGTACCTCAGCTCGGGCAAGAGACCCAGTACTTC. Translated: CAWSVPQLGQETQYF. Based on the CDR3 plus reference TRBV30 and TRBJ2-5, the full variable domain is SQTIHQWPATLVQPVGSPLSLECTVEGTSNPNLYWYRQAAGRGLQLLFYSVGIGQISSEVPQNLSASRPQDRQFILSSKKLLLSDSGFYLCAWSVPQLGQETQYFGPGTRLLVL.